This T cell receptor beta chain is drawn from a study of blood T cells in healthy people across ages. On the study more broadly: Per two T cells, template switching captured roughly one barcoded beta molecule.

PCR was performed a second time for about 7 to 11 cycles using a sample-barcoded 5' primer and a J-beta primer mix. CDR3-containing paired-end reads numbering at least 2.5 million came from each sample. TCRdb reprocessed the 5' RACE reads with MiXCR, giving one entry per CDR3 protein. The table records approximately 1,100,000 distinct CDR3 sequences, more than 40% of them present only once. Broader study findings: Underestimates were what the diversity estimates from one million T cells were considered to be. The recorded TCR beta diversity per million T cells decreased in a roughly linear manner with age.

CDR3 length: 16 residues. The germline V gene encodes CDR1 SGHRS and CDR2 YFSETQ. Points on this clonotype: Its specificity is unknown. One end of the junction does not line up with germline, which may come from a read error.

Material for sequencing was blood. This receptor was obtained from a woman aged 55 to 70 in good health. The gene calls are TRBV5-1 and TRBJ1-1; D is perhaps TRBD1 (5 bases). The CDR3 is CAGSSDGRTMNTEAFF. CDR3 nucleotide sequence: TGCGCCGGCAGCTCTGATGGACGGACAATGAACACTGAAGCTTTCTTT.